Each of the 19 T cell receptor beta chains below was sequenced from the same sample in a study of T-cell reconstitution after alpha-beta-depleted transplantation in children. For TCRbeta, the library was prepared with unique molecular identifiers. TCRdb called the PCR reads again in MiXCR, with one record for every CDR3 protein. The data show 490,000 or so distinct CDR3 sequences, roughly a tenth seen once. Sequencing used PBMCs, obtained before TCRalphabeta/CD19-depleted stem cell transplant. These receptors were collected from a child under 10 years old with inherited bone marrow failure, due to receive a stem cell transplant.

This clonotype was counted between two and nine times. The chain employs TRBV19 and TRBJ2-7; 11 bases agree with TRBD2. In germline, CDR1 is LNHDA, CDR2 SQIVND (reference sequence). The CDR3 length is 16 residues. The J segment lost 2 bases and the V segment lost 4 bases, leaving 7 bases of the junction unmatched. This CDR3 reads CASSTINSGRAYEQYF. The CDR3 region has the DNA TGTGCCAGTAGTACAATCAATAGCGGGAGGGCCTACGAGCAGTACTTC.

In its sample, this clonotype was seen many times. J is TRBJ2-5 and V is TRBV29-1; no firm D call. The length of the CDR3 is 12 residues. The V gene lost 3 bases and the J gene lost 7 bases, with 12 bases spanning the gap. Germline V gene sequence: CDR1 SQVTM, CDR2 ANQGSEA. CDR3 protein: CSVELSHVTQYF. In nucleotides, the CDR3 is TGCAGCGTTGAGTTGTCCCATGTGACCCAGTACTTC.

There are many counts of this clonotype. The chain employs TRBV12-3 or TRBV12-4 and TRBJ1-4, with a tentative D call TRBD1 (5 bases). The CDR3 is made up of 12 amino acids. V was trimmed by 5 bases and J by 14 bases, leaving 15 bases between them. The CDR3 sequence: CASSPGSYSLFF. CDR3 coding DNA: TGTGCCAGCAGTCCAGGGTCCTATTCCCTGTTTTTT.

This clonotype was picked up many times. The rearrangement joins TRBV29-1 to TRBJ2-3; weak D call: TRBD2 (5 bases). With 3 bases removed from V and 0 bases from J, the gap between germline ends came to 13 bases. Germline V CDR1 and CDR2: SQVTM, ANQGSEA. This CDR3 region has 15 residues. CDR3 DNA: TGCAGCGTTGAGCTCGCGGGCGCTAGCACAGATACGCAGTATTTT. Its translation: CSVELAGASTDTQYF.

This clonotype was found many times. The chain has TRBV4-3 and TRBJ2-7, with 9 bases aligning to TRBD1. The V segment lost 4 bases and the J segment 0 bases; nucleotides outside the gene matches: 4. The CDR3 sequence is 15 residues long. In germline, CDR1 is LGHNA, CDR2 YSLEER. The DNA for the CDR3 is TGCGCCAGCAGCCCGAACAGGGGGCGCTCCTACGAGCAGTACTTC. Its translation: CASSPNRGRSYEQYF.

In DNA form, the CDR3 reads TGCAGCGCCGCAGCCGACAGGGATAACACTGAAGCTTTCTTT. Protein product: CSAAADRDNTEAFF. V gene TRBV29-1 combines with J gene TRBJ1-1; 7 nucleotides agree with TRBD1. V lost 7 bases, J lost 2 bases, and 10 bases stayed unmatched. Germline assignment: CDR1 SQVTM and CDR2 ANQGSEA. This CDR3 is 14 amino acids long.

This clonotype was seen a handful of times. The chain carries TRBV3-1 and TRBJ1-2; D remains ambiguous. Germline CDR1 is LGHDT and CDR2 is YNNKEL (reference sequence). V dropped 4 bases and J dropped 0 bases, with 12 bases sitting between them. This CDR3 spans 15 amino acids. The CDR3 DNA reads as TGTGCCAGCAGCCCCCCGCGAGTCCCTAACTATGGCTACACCTTC. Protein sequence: CASSPPRVPNYGYTF.

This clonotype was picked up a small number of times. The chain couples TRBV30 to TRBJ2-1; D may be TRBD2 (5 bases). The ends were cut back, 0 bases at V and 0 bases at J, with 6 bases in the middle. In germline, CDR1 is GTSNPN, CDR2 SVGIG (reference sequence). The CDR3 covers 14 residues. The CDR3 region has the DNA TGTGCCTGGAGTGTGGGGAGCTCCTACAATGAGCAGTTCTTC. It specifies CAWSVGSSYNEQFF.

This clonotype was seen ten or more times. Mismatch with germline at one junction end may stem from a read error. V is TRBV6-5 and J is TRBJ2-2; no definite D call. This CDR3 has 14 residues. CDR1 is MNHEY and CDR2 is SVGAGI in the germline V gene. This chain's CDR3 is CASSYSPNTGELFF. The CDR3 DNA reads TGCGCCAGCAGCTACTCCCCGAACACCGGGGAGCTGTTTTTT.

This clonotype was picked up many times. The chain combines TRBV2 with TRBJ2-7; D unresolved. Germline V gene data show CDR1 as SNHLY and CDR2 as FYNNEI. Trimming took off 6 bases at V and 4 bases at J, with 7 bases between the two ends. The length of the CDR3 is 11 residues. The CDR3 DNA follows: TGTGCCAGCAGGCTACAATACGAGCAGTACTTC. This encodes CASRLQYEQYF.

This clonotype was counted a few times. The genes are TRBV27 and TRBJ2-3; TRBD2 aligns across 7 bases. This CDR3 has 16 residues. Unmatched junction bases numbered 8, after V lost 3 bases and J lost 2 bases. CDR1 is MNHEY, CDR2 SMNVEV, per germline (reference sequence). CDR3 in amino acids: CASSFLAVSSTDTQYF. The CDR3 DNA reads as TGTGCCAGCAGTTTCCTAGCGGTGTCCTCCACAGATACGCAGTATTTT.

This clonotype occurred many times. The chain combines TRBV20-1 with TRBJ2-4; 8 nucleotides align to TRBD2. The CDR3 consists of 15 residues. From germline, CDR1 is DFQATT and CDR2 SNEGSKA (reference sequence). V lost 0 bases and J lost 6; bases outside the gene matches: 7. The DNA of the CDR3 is TGCAGTGCTAGAGATCGCCTCCGGGGGGGAAACATTCAGTACTTC. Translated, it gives CSARDRLRGGNIQYF.

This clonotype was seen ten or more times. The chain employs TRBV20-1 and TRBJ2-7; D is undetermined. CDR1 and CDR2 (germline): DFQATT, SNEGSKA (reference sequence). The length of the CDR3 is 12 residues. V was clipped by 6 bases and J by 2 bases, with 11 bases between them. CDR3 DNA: TGCAGTGCCCCCGGGTCCGCCTACGAGCAGTACTTC. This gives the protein CSAPGSAYEQYF.

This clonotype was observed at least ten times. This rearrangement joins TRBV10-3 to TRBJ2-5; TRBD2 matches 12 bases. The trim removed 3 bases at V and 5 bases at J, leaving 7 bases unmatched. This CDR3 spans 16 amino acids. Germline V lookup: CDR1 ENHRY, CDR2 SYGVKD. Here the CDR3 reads CAISEGLAGSGETQYF. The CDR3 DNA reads TGTGCCATCAGTGAAGGACTAGCGGGATCCGGGGAGACCCAGTACTTC.

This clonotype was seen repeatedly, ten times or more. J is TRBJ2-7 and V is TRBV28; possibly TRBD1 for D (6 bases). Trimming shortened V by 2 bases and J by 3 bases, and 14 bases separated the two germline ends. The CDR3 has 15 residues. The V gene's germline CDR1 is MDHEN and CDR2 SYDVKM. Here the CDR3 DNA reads TGTGCCAGCAGTTTAATGGACAGTAAACACTACGAGCAGTACTTC. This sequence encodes CASSLMDSKHYEQYF.

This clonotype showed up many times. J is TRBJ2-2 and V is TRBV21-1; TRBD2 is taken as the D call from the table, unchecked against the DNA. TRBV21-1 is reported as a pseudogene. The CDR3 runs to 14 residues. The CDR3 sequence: CASSPPRGSGELFF. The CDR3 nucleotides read TGTGCCAGCAGCCCCCCCCGAGGGTCCGGGGAGCTGTTTTTT.

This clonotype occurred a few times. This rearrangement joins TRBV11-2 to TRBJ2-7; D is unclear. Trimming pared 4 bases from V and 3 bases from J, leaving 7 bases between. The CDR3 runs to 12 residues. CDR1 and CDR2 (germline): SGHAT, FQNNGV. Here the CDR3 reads CASSSSVYEQYF. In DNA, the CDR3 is TGTGCCAGCAGCTCCTCGGTCTACGAGCAGTACTTC.

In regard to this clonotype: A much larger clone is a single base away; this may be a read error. In nucleotides, the CDR3 is TGCAGTGCTTGGGACAGGGGGCGGATAGAGCGGTACTTC. Its protein is CSAWDRGRIERYF. The V gene is TRBV20-1, the J gene TRBJ2-7; TRBD1 matches at 12 bases. Germline-derived CDR1 and CDR2 are DFQATT and SNEGSKA (reference sequence). CDR3 length equals 13 residues.

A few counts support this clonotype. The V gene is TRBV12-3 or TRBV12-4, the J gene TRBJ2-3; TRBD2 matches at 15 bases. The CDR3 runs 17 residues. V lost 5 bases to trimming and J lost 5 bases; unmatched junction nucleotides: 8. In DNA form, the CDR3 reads TGTGCCAGCAGTAGAGGACTAGCGGGAGGGCAGGAAGATACGCAGTATTTT. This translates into CASSRGLAGGQEDTQYF.